In its sample, the clone carrying this TCR beta chain was seen a few times. Its target is unknown. Sequenced by immunoSEQ multiplex PCR; TCRdb stores in-frame clones only, minus some. The table includes about 34,000 clones, approximately 80% detected once. Looked up from germline, CDR1 is SEHNR and CDR2 is FQNEAQ (reference sequence). The CDR3 is 14 residues long. V was cut by 2 bases and J by 6 bases, with 10 bases left in between. This entry belongs to a study of T cell responses to AZD1222 COVID-19 vaccine. General study findings and limits: Donors were chiefly white British, with a greater number of females, and clonal diversity was perhaps underestimated. Every sample of the repertoires postdated the peak T cell response. Recipients of AZD1222 seropositive at baseline numbered only 5 to 7.

The chain combines TRBV7-9 with TRBJ1-4, with a weak D call TRBD1 (6 bases). This specimen consisted of peripheral blood, obtained 28 days after the second AZD1222 dose. The receptor comes from an adult who received the AZD1222 COVID-19 vaccine. The CDR3 nucleotides read TGTGCCAGCAGCTTAAGGGGGAATTATGAAAAACTGTTTTTT. Residues: CASSLRGNYEKLFF.